This TCR beta chain was recovered during a study of OX40 agonist ivuxolimab in advanced cancers. Between the trimmed V and J ends, which lost 1 base and 5 bases, there was a span of 8 bases. Per germline, CDR1 SGHTA and CDR2 FQGTGA. The CDR3 totals 13 residues. Repertoires were generated with immunoSEQ multiplex PCR, while TCRdb's copy carries only in-frame clones and drops some. The sample lists 55,000 to 65,000 clones, 70% to 90% occurring once. The sample here was CD4+ or CD8+ T cells sorted from blood, taken in a trial of the OX40 agonist ivuxolimab. The V call is TRBV7-3, the J call TRBJ1-1; unclear D gene. This TCR was recovered from an adult with an advanced solid tumor such as melanoma, head and neck, liver or kidney cancer. CDR3 DNA: TGTGCCAGCAGCTTAATTGCGAATACTGAAGCTTTCTTT. Protein: CASSLIANTEAFF.